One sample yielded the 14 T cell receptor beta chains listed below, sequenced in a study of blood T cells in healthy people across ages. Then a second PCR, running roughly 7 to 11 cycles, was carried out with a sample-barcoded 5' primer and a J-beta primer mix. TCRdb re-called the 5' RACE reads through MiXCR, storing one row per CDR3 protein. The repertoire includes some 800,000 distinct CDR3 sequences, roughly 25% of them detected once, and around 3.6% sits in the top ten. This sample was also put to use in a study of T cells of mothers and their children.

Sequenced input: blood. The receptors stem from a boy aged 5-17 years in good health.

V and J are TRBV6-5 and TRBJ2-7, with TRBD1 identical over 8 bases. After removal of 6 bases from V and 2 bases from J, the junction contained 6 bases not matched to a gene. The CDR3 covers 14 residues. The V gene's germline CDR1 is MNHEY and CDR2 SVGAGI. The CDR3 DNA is TGTGCCAGCAGGCGAACAGGGGGTCCCTACGAGCAGTACTTC. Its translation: CASRRTGGPYEQYF.

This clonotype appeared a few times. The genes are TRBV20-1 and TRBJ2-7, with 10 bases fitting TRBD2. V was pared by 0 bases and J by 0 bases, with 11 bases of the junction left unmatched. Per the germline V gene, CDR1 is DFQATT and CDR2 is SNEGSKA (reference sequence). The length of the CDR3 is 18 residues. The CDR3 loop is CSARDRLAGGQSSYEQYF. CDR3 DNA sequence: TGCAGTGCTAGAGATAGGTTAGCGGGGGGCCAAAGCTCCTACGAGCAGTACTTC.

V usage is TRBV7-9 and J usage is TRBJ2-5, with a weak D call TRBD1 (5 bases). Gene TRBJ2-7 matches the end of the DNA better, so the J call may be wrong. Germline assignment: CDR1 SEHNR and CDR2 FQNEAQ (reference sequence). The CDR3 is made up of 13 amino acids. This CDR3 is CASSPPDIYEQYF. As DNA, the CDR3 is TGTGCCAGCAGCCCTCCGGACATATACGAGCAGTACTTC.

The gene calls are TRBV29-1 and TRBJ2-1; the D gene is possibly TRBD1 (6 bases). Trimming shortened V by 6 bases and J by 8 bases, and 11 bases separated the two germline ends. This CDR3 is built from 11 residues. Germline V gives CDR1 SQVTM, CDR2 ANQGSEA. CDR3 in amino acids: CSVPGGYEQFF. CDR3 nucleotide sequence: TGCAGCGTCCCTGGGGGCTATGAGCAGTTCTTC.

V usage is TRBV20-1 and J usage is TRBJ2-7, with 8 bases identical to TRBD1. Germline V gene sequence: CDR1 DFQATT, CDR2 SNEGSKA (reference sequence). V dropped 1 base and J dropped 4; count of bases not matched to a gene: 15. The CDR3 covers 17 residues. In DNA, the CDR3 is TGCAGTGCTAGAGGGCCTCAGGGGGCAGGGGGCCGTTACGAGCAGTACTTC. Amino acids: CSARGPQGAGGRYEQYF.

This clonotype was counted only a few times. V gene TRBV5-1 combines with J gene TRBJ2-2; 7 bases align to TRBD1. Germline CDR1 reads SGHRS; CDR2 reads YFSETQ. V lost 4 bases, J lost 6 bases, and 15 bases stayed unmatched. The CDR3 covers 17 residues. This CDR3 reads CASSLVRQGSLAGELFF. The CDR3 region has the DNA TGCGCCAGCAGCCTCGTCAGACAGGGAAGTCTAGCCGGGGAGCTGTTTTTT. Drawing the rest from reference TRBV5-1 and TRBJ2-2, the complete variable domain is KAGVTQTPRYLIKTRGQQVTLSCSPISGHRSVSWYQQTPGQGLQFLFEYFSETQRNKGNFPGRFSGRQFSNSRSEMNVSTLELGDSALYLCASSLVRQGSLAGELFFGEGSRLTVL.

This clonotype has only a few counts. The CDR3 sequence: CASSLGGPPKNEQFF. The CDR3 DNA sequence: TGTGCCAGCAGTTTAGGGGGACCGCCGAAGAATGAGCAGTTCTTC. The V gene is TRBV12-3 or TRBV12-4, the J gene TRBJ2-1; D possibly matches TRBD1 or TRBD2 (5 bases each). Trimming took off 1 base at V and 7 bases at J, with 14 bases between the two ends. The CDR3 length is 15 residues.

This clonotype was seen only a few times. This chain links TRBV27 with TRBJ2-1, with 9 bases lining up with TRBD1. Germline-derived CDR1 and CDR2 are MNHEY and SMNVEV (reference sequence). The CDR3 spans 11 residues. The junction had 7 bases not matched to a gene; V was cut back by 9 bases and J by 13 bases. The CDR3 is CASSTQGAQFF. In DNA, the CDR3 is TGTGCCAGTAGCACACAGGGGGCCCAGTTCTTC.

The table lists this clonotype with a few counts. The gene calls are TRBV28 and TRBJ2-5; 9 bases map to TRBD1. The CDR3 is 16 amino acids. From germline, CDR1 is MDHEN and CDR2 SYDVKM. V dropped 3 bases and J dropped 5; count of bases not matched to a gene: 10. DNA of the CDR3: TGTGCCAGCAGTTTTCAAACAGGGGGCGCGTGGGAGACCCAGTACTTC. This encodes CASSFQTGGAWETQYF.

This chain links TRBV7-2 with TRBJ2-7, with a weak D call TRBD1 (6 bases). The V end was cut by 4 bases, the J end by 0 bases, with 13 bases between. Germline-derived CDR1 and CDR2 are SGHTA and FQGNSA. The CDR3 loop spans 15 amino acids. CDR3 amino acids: CASSSSTGVSYEQYF. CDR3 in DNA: TGTGCCAGCAGCTCCTCGACAGGAGTCTCCTACGAGCAGTACTTC.

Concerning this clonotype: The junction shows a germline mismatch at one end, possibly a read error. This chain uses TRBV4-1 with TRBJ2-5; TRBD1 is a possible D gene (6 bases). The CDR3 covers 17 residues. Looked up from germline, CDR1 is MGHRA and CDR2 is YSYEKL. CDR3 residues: CASSQDVGGVIQETQYF. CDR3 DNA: TGCGCCAGCAGTCAAGATGTAGGGGGAGTGATCCAAGAGACCCAGTACTTC.

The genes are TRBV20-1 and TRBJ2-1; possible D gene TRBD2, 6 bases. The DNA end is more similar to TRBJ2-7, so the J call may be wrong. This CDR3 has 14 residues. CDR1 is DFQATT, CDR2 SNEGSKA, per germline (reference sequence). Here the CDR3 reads CSVAPSTSDYEQYF. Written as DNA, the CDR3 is TGCAGTGTGGCTCCGTCGACTAGTGACTACGAGCAGTACTTC.

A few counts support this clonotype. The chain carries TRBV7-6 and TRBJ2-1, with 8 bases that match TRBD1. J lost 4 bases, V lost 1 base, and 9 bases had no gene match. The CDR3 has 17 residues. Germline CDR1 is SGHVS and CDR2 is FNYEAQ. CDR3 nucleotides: TGTGCCAGCAGCTTAGGTTGGCAGGGGGCGGGTTACAATGAGCAGTTCTTC. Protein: CASSLGWQGAGYNEQFF.

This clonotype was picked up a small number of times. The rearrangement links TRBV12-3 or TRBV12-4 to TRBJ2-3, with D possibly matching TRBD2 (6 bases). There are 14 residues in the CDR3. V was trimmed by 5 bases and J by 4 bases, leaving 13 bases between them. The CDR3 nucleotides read TGTGCCAGCAGTCTACTTACGGGAGCAGATACGCAGTATTTT. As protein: CASSLLTGADTQYF.